Below, 15 T cell receptor beta chains from the same sample are listed, as sequenced in a study of shared clonotypes between healthy human individuals. Clones were sequenced by immunoSEQ multiplex PCR, and TCRdb holds only the in-frame ones, with some missing. The sample contains more than 1,200,000 clones, approximately 98.5% of which appear only once. The sample taken for sequencing was naive CD4+ T cells sorted from blood. The subset denotes: CD45RA+ positively selected. The receptors originated from a man aged 25 to 40 in good health.

The rearrangement links TRBV5-1 to TRBJ2-3; D not resolved. With 5 bases removed from V and 1 base from J, the gap between germline ends came to 14 bases. This CDR3 contains 15 residues. The germline CDR1 and CDR2 sequences are SGHRS and YFSETQ. The CDR3 DNA reads TGCGCCAGCAGGGTCCTCCCGGGCGGCACAGATACGCAGTATTTT. Its protein is CASRVLPGGTDTQYF.

This clone showed up just once. The V call is TRBV15, the J call TRBJ2-3, with D unresolved. The V end was cut by 4 bases, the J end by 2 bases, with 13 bases between. Germline lookup yields CDR1 LNHNV and CDR2 YYDKDF (reference sequence). The CDR3 totals 15 residues. CDR3 amino acids: CATSIPGFVTDTQYF. The CDR3 coding sequence is TGTGCCACCAGCATCCCGGGTTTTGTCACAGATACGCAGTATTTT.

The chain combines TRBV29-1 with TRBJ2-7; 11 nucleotides align to TRBD2. Germline V gives CDR1 SQVTM, CDR2 ANQGSEA. V shed 0 bases and J 4 bases; nucleotides not matched to a gene: 5. This CDR3 spans 15 amino acids. The CDR3 DNA follows: TGCAGCGTTGAAGAGGGACTAGCGGAACCGTACGAGCAGTACTTC. Its translation: CSVEEGLAEPYEQYF.

This chain links TRBV18 with TRBJ2-7, with 9 bases identical to TRBD2. This CDR3 is 15 amino acids long. Per germline, CDR1 KGHSH and CDR2 LQKENI. V trimming: 3 bases; J trimming: 3 bases; junction bases outside the gene matches: 6. This chain's CDR3 is CASSPLAGVGYEQYF. The CDR3 nucleotides read TGTGCCAGCTCACCCTTAGCGGGAGTGGGCTACGAGCAGTACTTC.

The rearrangement uses TRBV5-1 and TRBJ1-2, with a tentative D call TRBD1 (6 bases). The CDR3 sequence is 16 residues long. CDR1 and CDR2 (germline): SGHRS, YFSETQ. Trimming took off 4 bases at V and 0 bases at J, with 16 bases between the two ends. As DNA, the CDR3 is TGCGCCAGCAGCCCTCGGATGGACAGAGCTAACTATGGCTACACCTTC. Translation gives CASSPRMDRANYGYTF.

CDR3 DNA sequence: TGTGCCAGCAGCCTAGGGATTGGCGGGCGAACCTACGAGCAGTACTTC. The encoded protein is CASSLGIGGRTYEQYF. The gene calls are TRBV7-2 and TRBJ2-7, with D possibly TRBD2 on 5 matching bases. This CDR3 comprises 16 residues. V lost 5 bases and J 2 bases, leaving 19 bases between the germline ends. CDR1 and CDR2 from the germline V gene are SGHTA and FQGNSA.

This chain joins TRBV28 and TRBJ1-1; no firm D call. The CDR3 is 14 residues long. Germline loops: CDR1 MDHEN, CDR2 SYDVKM. V was shortened by 5 bases and J by 0 bases, with 10 bases between the two germline ends. The CDR3 nucleotides are TGTGCCAGCAGTCGGGATTCCATGAACACTGAAGCTTTCTTT. This sequence encodes CASSRDSMNTEAFF. Drawing the rest from reference TRBV28 and TRBJ1-1, the complete variable domain is DVKVTQSSRYLVKRTGEKVFLECVQDMDHENMFWYRQDPGLGLRLIYFSYDVKMKEKGDIPEGYSVSREKKERFSLILESASTNQTSMYLCASSRDSMNTEAFFGQGTRLTVV.

A single count supports this clone. V is TRBV6-5 and J is TRBJ2-7; D not certain. Germline assignment: CDR1 MNHEY and CDR2 SVGAGI. V was cut by 10 bases and J by 3 bases, with 10 bases left in between. The CDR3 is 11 residues long. The CDR3 sequence: CATDGDYEQYF. The CDR3 DNA is TGTGCCACGGATGGAGACTACGAGCAGTACTTC.

The chain has TRBV10-3 and TRBJ2-7, with D uncertain. CDR3 length: 14 residues. With 3 bases removed from V and 3 bases from J, the gap between germline ends came to 12 bases. CDR1 is ENHRY, CDR2 SYGVKD, per germline. The CDR3 sequence is CAISDNPADYEQYF. The DNA for the CDR3 is TGTGCCATCAGTGATAACCCGGCAGACTACGAGCAGTACTTC.

This chain links TRBV6-5 with TRBJ1-1; D not certain. Germline V lookup: CDR1 MNHEY, CDR2 SVGAGI. The CDR3 is made up of 11 amino acids. Trimming removed 3 bases from V and 9 bases from J, with 8 bases in between. CDR3 residues: CASSYRRKAFF. CDR3 nucleotide sequence: TGTGCCAGCAGTTATCGGCGGAAAGCTTTCTTT.

The V gene is TRBV28, the J gene TRBJ2-1; no reliable D call. This CDR3 has 12 residues. Germline CDR1 reads MDHEN; CDR2 reads SYDVKM. V was shortened by 4 bases and J by 9 bases, with 10 bases between the two germline ends. CDR3 coding DNA: TGTGCCAGCAGTTACTCCCACCCTGAGCAGTTCTTC. As protein: CASSYSHPEQFF.

The genes are TRBV5-1 and TRBJ1-1; tentatively, D is TRBD1 (5 bases). This CDR3 contains 13 residues. CDR1 is SGHRS, CDR2 YFSETQ, per germline. Trimming stripped 5 bases from V and 1 base from J, with 9 bases between. The CDR3 coding sequence is TGCGCCAGCAGGGAACAGGAGAACACTGAAGCTTTCTTT. This encodes CASREQENTEAFF.

The chain couples TRBV7-9 to TRBJ2-3; TRBD2 might be the D (6 bases). V was cut by 8 bases and J by 2 bases, with 14 bases left in between. The CDR3 extends over 14 amino acids. The germline CDR1 and CDR2 sequences are SEHNR and FQNEAQ (reference sequence). For the CDR3, the DNA is TGTGCCAGCGGACTACGCCCGGACACAGATACGCAGTATTTT. It translates to CASGLRPDTDTQYF.

The J gene is TRBJ1-2, the V gene TRBV21-1. TRBV21-1 represents a pseudogene. The CDR3 totals 19 residues. The CDR3 DNA sequence: TGTGCCAGCAGCAAATGGGGGGCATTGCATACGGTTCGTCTAAATGGCTACACCTTC. Its protein is CASSKWGALHTVRLNGYTF.

CDR3 protein: CASSYSLYEQYF. The CDR3 DNA reads as TGTGCCAGCAGTTACTCTCTCTACGAGCAGTACTTC. J is TRBJ2-7 and V is TRBV6-6; D ambiguous. Germline loops: CDR1 MNHNY, CDR2 SVGAGI (reference sequence). The CDR3 sequence is 12 residues long. The V gene lost 0 bases and the J gene lost 3 bases, with 3 bases spanning the gap.